This T cell receptor beta chain originates from a study of blood T cells in healthy people across ages. Whole-study results and caveats: As age increased, TCR beta diversity per million T cells fell in a roughly linear fashion.

The CDR3 totals 14 residues. The V gene's germline CDR1 is SGHAT and CDR2 FQNNGV. Deletions cut 0 bases from V and 2 bases from J, with 5 bases between. The authors ran a second PCR of roughly 6 to 12 cycles using a sample-barcoded 5' primer and a J-beta primer mix. Each CDR3 protein is one row after TCRdb ran MiXCR on the 5' RACE reads. The data show about 930,000 distinct CDR3 sequences, just under 30% seen once. Remarks on this clonotype: The antigen is unknown.

These sequences were also reported in another study, on T cells of mothers and their children.

The sequenced sample was blood. This receptor was taken from a woman aged 40 to 55 in good health. The chain employs TRBV11-2 and TRBJ2-1; D not certain. The CDR3 here is CASSLDGTYNEQFF. CDR3 DNA: TGTGCCAGCAGCTTAGATGGAACCTACAATGAGCAGTTCTTC.